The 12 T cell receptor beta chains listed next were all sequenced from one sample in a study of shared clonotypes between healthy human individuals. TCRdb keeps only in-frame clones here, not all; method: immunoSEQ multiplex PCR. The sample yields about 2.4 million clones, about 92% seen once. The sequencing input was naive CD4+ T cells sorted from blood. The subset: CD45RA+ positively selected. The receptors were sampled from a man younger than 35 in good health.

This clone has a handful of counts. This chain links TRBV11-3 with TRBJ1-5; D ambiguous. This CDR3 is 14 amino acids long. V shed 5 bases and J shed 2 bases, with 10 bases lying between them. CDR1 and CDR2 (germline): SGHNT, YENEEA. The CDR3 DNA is TGTGCCAGCAGCCCATCCTGGGGCAATCAGCCCCAGCATTTT. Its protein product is CASSPSWGNQPQHF.

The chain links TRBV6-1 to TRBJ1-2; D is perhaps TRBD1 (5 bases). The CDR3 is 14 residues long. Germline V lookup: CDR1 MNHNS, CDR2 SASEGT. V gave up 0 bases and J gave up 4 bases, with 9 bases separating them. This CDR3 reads CASSEAAGGYGYTF. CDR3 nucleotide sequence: TGTGCCAGCAGTGAAGCGGCGGGGGGCTATGGCTACACCTTC.

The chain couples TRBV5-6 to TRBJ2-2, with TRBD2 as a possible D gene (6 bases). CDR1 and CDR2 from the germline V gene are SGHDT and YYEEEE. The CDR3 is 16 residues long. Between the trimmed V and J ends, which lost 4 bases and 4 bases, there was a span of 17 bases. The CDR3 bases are TGTGCCAGCAGCCCTATCTCGGGGGTAATCACCGGGGAGCTGTTTTTT. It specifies CASSPISGVITGELFF.

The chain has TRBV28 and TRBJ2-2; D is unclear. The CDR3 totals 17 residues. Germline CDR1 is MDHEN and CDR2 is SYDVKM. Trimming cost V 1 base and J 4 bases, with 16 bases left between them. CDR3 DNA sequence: TGTGCCAGCAGTTTATCGGATCGACGCGCGCCCACCGGGGAGCTGTTTTTT. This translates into CASSLSDRRAPTGELFF.

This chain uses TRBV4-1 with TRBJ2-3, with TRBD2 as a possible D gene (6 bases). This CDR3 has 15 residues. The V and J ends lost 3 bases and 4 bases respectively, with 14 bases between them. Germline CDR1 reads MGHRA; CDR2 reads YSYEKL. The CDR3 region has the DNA TGCGCCAGCAGCCAGGCTTGGGGGGTGGCAGATACGCAGTATTTT. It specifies CASSQAWGVADTQYF.

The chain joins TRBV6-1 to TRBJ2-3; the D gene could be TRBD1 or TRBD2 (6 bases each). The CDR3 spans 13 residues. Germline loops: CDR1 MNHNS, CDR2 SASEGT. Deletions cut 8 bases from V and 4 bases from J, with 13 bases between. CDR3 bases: TGTGCCAGCGGGGGGCGGGCGGCAGATACGCAGTATTTT. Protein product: CASGGRAADTQYF.

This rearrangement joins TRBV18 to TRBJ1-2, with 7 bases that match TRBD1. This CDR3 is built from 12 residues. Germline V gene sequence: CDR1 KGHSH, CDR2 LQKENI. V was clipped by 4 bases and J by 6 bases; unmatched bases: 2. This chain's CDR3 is CASSRQGDGYTF. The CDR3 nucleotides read TGTGCCAGCTCACGACAGGGAGATGGCTACACCTTC. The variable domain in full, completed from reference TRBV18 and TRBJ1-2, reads NAGVMQNPRHLVRRRGQEARLRCSPMKGHSHVYWYRQLPEEGLKFMVYLQKENIIDESGMPKERFSAEFPKEGPSILRIQQVVRGDSAAYFCASSRQGDGYTFGSGTRLTVV.

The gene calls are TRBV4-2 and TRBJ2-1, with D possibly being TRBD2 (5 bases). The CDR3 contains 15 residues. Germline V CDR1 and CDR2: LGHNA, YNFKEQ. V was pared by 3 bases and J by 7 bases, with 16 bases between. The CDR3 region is CASSQATRSGNEQFF. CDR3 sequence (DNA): TGTGCCAGCAGCCAGGCAACTAGGTCCGGGAATGAGCAGTTCTTC.

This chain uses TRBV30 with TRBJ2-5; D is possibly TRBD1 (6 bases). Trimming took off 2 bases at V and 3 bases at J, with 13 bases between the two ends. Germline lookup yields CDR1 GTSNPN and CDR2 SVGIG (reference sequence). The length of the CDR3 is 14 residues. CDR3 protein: CAWSSSRGKETQYF. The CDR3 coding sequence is TGTGCCTGGAGTTCATCCAGGGGAAAAGAGACCCAGTACTTC.

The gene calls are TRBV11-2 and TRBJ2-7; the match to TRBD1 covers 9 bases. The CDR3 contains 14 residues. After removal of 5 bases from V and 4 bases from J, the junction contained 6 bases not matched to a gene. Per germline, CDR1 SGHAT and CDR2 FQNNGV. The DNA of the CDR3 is TGTGCCAGCAGCCCGCGACAGGGGGGGTACGAGCAGTACTTC. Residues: CASSPRQGGYEQYF.

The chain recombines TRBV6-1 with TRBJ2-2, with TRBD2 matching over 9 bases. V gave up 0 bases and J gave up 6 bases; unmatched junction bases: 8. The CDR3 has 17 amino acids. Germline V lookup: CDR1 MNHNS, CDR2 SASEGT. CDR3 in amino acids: CASSEAGSGGIAGELFF. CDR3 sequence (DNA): TGTGCCAGCAGTGAAGCGGGGAGCGGGGGGATCGCCGGGGAGCTGTTTTTT.

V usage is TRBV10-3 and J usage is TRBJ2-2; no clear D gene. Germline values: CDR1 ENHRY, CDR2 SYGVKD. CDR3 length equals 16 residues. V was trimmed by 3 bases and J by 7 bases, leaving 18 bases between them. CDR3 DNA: TGTGCCATCAGTGAAACACTCGGTGGATTGGGCGGGGAGCTGTTTTTT. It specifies CAISETLGGLGGELFF.